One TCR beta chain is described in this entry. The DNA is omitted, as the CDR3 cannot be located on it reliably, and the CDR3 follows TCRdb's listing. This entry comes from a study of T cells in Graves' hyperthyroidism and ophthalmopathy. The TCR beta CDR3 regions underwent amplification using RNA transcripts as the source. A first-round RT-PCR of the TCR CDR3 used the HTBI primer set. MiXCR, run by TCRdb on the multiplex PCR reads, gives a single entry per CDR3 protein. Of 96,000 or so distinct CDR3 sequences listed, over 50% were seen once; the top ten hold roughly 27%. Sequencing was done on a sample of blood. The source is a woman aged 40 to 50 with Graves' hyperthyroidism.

The CDR3 protein is CASSFYICSAIGVRRQEPQHF. The chain employs TRBV5-1 and TRBJ1-5; the table's D call TRBD1 went unverified against the DNA. Germline CDR1 SGHRS, CDR2 YFSETQ. The CDR3 region is 21 residues in length, termini included.